The 6 T cell receptor beta chains listed next were all sequenced from one sample in a study of blood T cell repertoires in COVID-19. Sequencing used immunoSEQ multiplex PCR; TCRdb keeps in-frame clones, though not all of them. The sample lists approximately 160,000 clones, more than 85% occurring once. Sequencing was done on a sample of PBMCs or T cells enriched from blood (not recorded which). The receptors come from a woman aged 45-65 years who had recovered from COVID-19.

The CDR3: CASSSPRQGANEQFF. The CDR3 DNA reads as TGTGCCAGCAGTTCCCCGAGACAGGGGGCGAATGAGCAGTTCTTC. This rearrangement joins TRBV6-5 to TRBJ2-1; TRBD1 matches 10 bases. The V and J ends lost 4 bases and 7 bases, in that order; junction bases with no gene match: 7. Germline CDR1 is MNHEY and CDR2 is SVGAGI. The CDR3 contains 15 residues.

The chain carries TRBV6-5 and TRBJ2-7; 7 nucleotides match TRBD1. From germline, CDR1 is MNHEY and CDR2 SVGAGI. The V gene end was trimmed by 0 bases and the J gene end by 4 bases; junction bases not matched to a gene: 6. The CDR3 loop spans 15 amino acids. The CDR3 reads CASSYSTGKLYEQYF. The CDR3 DNA is TGTGCCAGCAGTTACTCGACAGGGAAGTTATACGAGCAGTACTTC.

V gene TRBV6-1 combines with J gene TRBJ2-7; weak D call: TRBD1 (5 bases). The germline gives CDR1 MNHNS, CDR2 SASEGT. The V end was cut by 2 bases, the J end by 2 bases, with 10 bases between. The CDR3 extends over 14 amino acids. CDR3 DNA sequence: TGTGCCAGCAGTGAATGGGGCTCCACCTACGAGCAGTACTTC. This translates into CASSEWGSTYEQYF.

V and J are TRBV29-1 and TRBJ1-1; possible D gene TRBD1, 6 bases. This CDR3 comprises 14 residues. The V end was cut by 5 bases, the J end by 1 base, with 14 bases between. CDR1 and CDR2 (germline): SQVTM, ANQGSEA. The CDR3 sequence: CSVTTGTTNTEAFF. In nucleotides, the CDR3 is TGCAGCGTTACAACCGGGACAACGAACACTGAAGCTTTCTTT.

The V and J genes are TRBV6-5 and TRBJ1-2; possible D gene TRBD1, 5 bases. CDR3 length: 14 residues. CDR1 and CDR2 (germline): MNHEY, SVGAGI. Trimming left V 6 bases short and J 5 bases short, with 16 bases between. The CDR3 reads CASSARGAPYGYTF. CDR3 nucleotides: TGTGCCAGCAGCGCGCGTGGGGCCCCTTATGGCTACACCTTC.

This clone has a single count. The V and J genes are TRBV19 and TRBJ2-5; D possibly corresponds to TRBD2 (6 bases). The CDR3 contains 17 residues. V dropped 1 base and J dropped 1 base, with 16 bases sitting between them. Germline CDR1 reads LNHDA; CDR2 reads SQIVND (reference sequence). Here the CDR3 reads CASSIVGGNRFQETQYF. DNA for the CDR3: TGTGCCAGTAGTATAGTTGGGGGGAACAGGTTCCAAGAGACCCAGTACTTC.